This passage covers 28 T cell receptor beta chains from one sample sequenced in a study of T cell therapy after organ transplantation. TCRdb keeps only in-frame clones here, not all; method: immunoSEQ multiplex PCR. This sample has roughly 15,000 clones, with approximately 85% found just once. These receptors' targets are unknown. The time point here: 20-29 weeks after completion of therapy. The source material was CD8+ T cells from blood, sampled after autologous CMV-specific T cell therapy. The source of these receptors is a human patient who had received a solid organ transplant and had CMV disease. The graft donor may have contributed some T cells.

The chain uses TRBV5-4 and TRBJ2-7; D is ambiguous. Germline V gene sequence: CDR1 SGHNT, CDR2 YYREEE (reference sequence). The CDR3 length is 15 residues. V was cut by 4 bases and J by 2 bases, with 16 bases left in between. The CDR3 here is CASSLSRAGTYEQYF. DNA for the CDR3: TGTGCCAGCAGCCTCAGTCGGGCAGGAACCTACGAGCAGTACTTC.

The gene calls are TRBV7-9 and TRBJ1-4; D not certain. Looked up from germline, CDR1 is SEHNR and CDR2 is FQNEAQ (reference sequence). V lost 0 bases, J lost 15 bases, and 26 bases lay in between. The CDR3 contains 17 residues. The CDR3 coding sequence is TGTGCCAGCAGCTTAGCCCTGGGCCATCCAAAGGAGAAAGAGGTGTTTTTT. Encoded protein: CASSLALGHPKEKEVFF.

V is TRBV5-1 and J is TRBJ2-7, with D hard to call. The CDR3 runs 13 residues. The germline V gene has CDR1 SGHRS and CDR2 YFSETQ. V was pared by 4 bases and J by 5 bases, with 13 bases between. CDR3 region: CASSPGPLDEQYF. The CDR3 region has the DNA TGCGCCAGCAGCCCCGGACCCCTGGACGAGCAGTACTTC.

The rearrangement uses TRBV4-1 and TRBJ1-5, with 8 bases aligning to TRBD1. The CDR3 contains 17 residues. The V gene's germline CDR1 is MGHRA and CDR2 YSYEKL. J was trimmed by 2 bases and V by 0 bases; bases with no gene match: 6. This CDR3 is CASSQDPTGEGNQPQHF. The CDR3 nucleotides are TGCGCCAGCAGCCAAGACCCGACAGGGGAGGGCAATCAGCCCCAGCATTTT.

The genes are TRBV5-1 and TRBJ1-2, with a tentative D call TRBD1 (6 bases). The V gene's germline CDR1 is SGHRS and CDR2 YFSETQ. The CDR3 sequence is 15 residues long. Trimming left V 4 bases short and J 8 bases short, with 21 bases between. The CDR3 reads CASSLDSFSGEGYTF. CDR3 DNA sequence: TGCGCCAGCAGCCTTGACTCCTTCTCAGGGGAGGGCTACACCTTC.

V and J are TRBV4-3 and TRBJ2-7; 13 bases line up with TRBD2. The CDR3 has 16 residues. Germline CDR1 is LGHNA and CDR2 is YSLEER. With V trimmed by 1 base and J by 2 bases, 2 bases remained unmatched. The CDR3, as DNA: TGCGCCAGCAGCCAAGGGACTAGCGGGGGTACCTACGAGCAGTACTTC. Translating it yields CASSQGTSGGTYEQYF.

CDR3 bases: TGTGCCAGCAGTTACTCGACGGACAGCTCCTACGAGCAGTACTTC. Protein sequence: CASSYSTDSSYEQYF. The chain recombines TRBV6-5 with TRBJ2-7, with a possible D match to TRBD1 (6 bases). Germline loops: CDR1 MNHEY, CDR2 SVGAGI. This CDR3 is built from 15 residues. V lost 0 bases to trimming and J lost 0 bases, with 9 bases between them.

The chain recombines TRBV6-4 with TRBJ2-1, with 9 bases identical to TRBD2. The CDR3 totals 18 residues. The junction had 11 bases not matched to a gene; V was cut back by 0 bases and J by 5 bases. CDR1 and CDR2 (germline): MRHNA, SNTAGT. CDR3 DNA: TGTGCCAGCAGTGACTCCGGGGCTAGCGGGGCGGAAAACAATGAGCAGTTCTTC. Translated, it gives CASSDSGASGAENNEQFF.

The chain links TRBV4-1 to TRBJ2-7; 8 bases line up with TRBD2. The germline V gene has CDR1 MGHRA and CDR2 YSYEKL. The CDR3 totals 15 residues. Trimming took 3 bases from V and 2 from J; bases not matched to a gene: 6. CDR3 amino acids: CASSQAGGGAYEQYF. The DNA of the CDR3 is TGCGCCAGCAGCCAGGCGGGAGGAGGAGCCTACGAGCAGTACTTC.

The V gene is TRBV5-4, the J gene TRBJ1-1; D not resolved. CDR1 SGHNT and CDR2 YYREEE come from the germline V gene (reference sequence). The CDR3 is made up of 14 amino acids. The V end lost 4 bases, the J end lost 5 bases, and 15 bases lay between the germline ends. CDR3 in DNA: TGTGCCAGCAGCCTCCACCGCGGCTTTACTGAAGCTTTCTTT. Translation gives CASSLHRGFTEAFF.

J is TRBJ2-7 and V is TRBV19; TRBD1 agrees at 7 bases. V shed 6 bases and J 0 bases; nucleotides not matched to a gene: 8. This CDR3 has 15 residues. Per the germline V gene, CDR1 is LNHDA and CDR2 is SQIVND (reference sequence). CDR3 amino acids: CASSRGTERSYEQYF. Written as DNA, the CDR3 is TGTGCCAGTAGCAGGGGGACAGAGCGCTCCTACGAGCAGTACTTC.

The chain couples TRBV19 to TRBJ1-4, with D possibly being TRBD1 (6 bases). Germline CDR1 reads LNHDA; CDR2 reads SQIVND (reference sequence). The germline V and J ends were trimmed by 7 bases and 3 bases, with 21 bases remaining between them. CDR3 length: 17 residues. CDR3 nucleotide sequence: TGTGCCAGTACCCCACCTGCCCCCAGGGGAGCTAATGAAAAACTGTTTTTT. Protein product: CASTPPAPRGANEKLFF.

This chain uses TRBV23-1 with TRBJ1-1; 7 bases agree with TRBD1. TRBV23-1 counts as an open reading frame of uncertain function. Trimming at V came to 11 bases and at J to 4 bases, leaving 7 bases not matched to a gene. This CDR3 region has 12 residues. The CDR3 sequence: CAQGRGGTEAFF. The CDR3 DNA reads TGCGCCCAAGGCAGGGGGGGCACTGAAGCTTTCTTT.

The chain is built from TRBV2 and TRBJ1-2; D uncertain. The V gene's germline CDR1 is SNHLY and CDR2 FYNNEI. V lost 6 bases to trimming and J lost 6 bases, with 14 bases between them. The CDR3 has 13 residues. CDR3 DNA: TGTGCCAGCAGCCCTAGCCGGGCGGATGGCTACACCTTC. Translation: CASSPSRADGYTF. Drawing the rest from reference TRBV2 and TRBJ1-2, the complete variable domain is EPEVTQTPSHQVTQMGQEVILRCVPISNHLYFYWYRQILGQKVEFLVSFYNNEISEKSEIFDDQFSVERPDGSNFTLKIRSTKLEDSAMYFCASSPSRADGYTFGSGTRLTVV.

V usage is TRBV7-9 and J usage is TRBJ1-2; D is undetermined. Per the germline V gene, CDR1 is SEHNR and CDR2 is FQNEAQ (reference sequence). Trimming removed 4 bases at V and 3 bases at J, with 18 bases between. The CDR3 covers 16 residues. As DNA, the CDR3 is TGTGCCAGCAGCTCCGTACAGTGGCTGCGTCACTATGGCTACACCTTC. Its translation is CASSSVQWLRHYGYTF.

V is TRBV7-8 and J is TRBJ2-5; D possibly corresponds to TRBD1 (5 bases). CDR1 is SGHVS and CDR2 is FQNEAQ in the germline V gene. V lost 1 base and J 3 bases, leaving 9 bases between the germline ends. The CDR3 extends over 14 amino acids. The CDR3 spells CASSLVGVEETQYF. The CDR3 nucleotides read TGTGCCAGCAGCTTAGTAGGGGTTGAAGAGACCCAGTACTTC.

The CDR3 coding sequence is TGTGCCAGCAGCCTCGACAGGGCCGAGACTTATGGCTACACCTTC. It encodes CASSLDRAETYGYTF. V is TRBV5-6 and J is TRBJ1-2; 7 positions match TRBD1. The CDR3 sequence is 15 residues long. The V gene's germline CDR1 is SGHDT and CDR2 YYEEEE. Trimming cost V 4 bases and J 5 bases; bases outside gene matches: 11.

The chain is built from TRBV4-3 and TRBJ2-7; D call uncertain. The CDR3 runs to 14 residues. Trimming took 0 bases from V and 3 from J, leaving 9 bases between them. Germline CDR1 LGHNA, CDR2 YSLEER. The CDR3 coding sequence is TGCGCCAGCAGCCAAGATTCCGGTAACTACGAGCAGTACTTC. It codes for CASSQDSGNYEQYF.

This chain links TRBV6-6 with TRBJ1-1; TRBD1 is a possible D gene (5 bases). The CDR3 is 13 residues long. V lost 0 bases and J lost 7, with 9 bases in between. Germline V gene sequence: CDR1 MNHNY, CDR2 SVGAGI (reference sequence). CDR3 region: CASSYSDSDEAFF. CDR3 DNA sequence: TGTGCCAGCAGTTACTCCGACAGCGATGAAGCTTTCTTT.

This clone occurred once. The V gene is TRBV18, the J gene TRBJ2-2; D assignment may be TRBD1 or TRBD2 (5 bases each). This CDR3 is 14 amino acids long. From germline, CDR1 is KGHSH and CDR2 LQKENI. The V gene lost 5 bases and the J gene lost 6 bases, with 13 bases spanning the gap. This CDR3 is CASSYTGAAGELFF. DNA for the CDR3: TGTGCCAGCTCATATACCGGGGCAGCCGGGGAGCTGTTTTTT.

The rearrangement links TRBV14 to TRBJ2-1, with D possibly being TRBD1 (6 bases). This CDR3 spans 14 amino acids. Germline V lookup: CDR1 SGHDN, CDR2 FVKESK. V lost 4 bases, J lost 2 bases, and 9 bases lay in between. The CDR3 region is CASSRTAPYNEQFF. CDR3 nucleotide sequence: TGTGCCAGCAGCCGGACAGCTCCCTACAATGAGCAGTTCTTC.

This clone is a singleton in its sample. The rearrangement joins TRBV4-1 to TRBJ2-7; 8 bases are shared with TRBD1. With V trimmed by 4 bases and J by 3 bases, 2 bases remained unmatched. CDR3 length: 13 amino acids. From germline, CDR1 is MGHRA and CDR2 YSYEKL. CDR3 residues: CASSPGQDYEQYF. The CDR3, as DNA: TGCGCCAGCAGCCCGGGACAGGACTACGAGCAGTACTTC.

V usage is TRBV7-9 and J usage is TRBJ2-3, with TRBD2 identical over 8 bases. J lost 3 bases, V lost 4 bases, and 12 bases had no gene match. Germline assignment: CDR1 SEHNR and CDR2 FQNEAQ (reference sequence). CDR3 size: 17 residues. The CDR3 nucleotides read TGTGCCAGCAGCTCGCGGTCAGCGGGAGAGGTAACAGATACGCAGTATTTT. Its protein is CASSSRSAGEVTDTQYF. Filled out from reference TRBV7-9 and TRBJ2-3, the complete variable domain reads DTGVSQNPRHKITKRGQNVTFRCDPISEHNRLYWYRQTLGQGPEFLTYFQNEAQLEKSRLLSDRFSAERPKGSFSTLEIQRTEQGDSAMYLCASSSRSAGEVTDTQYFGPGTRLTVL.

The genes are TRBV25-1 and TRBJ1-2; D remains unclear. This CDR3 has 13 amino acids. V was shortened by 3 bases and J by 0 bases, with 5 bases between the two germline ends. The germline CDR1 and CDR2 sequences are MGHDK and SYGVNS. In DNA, the CDR3 is TGTGCCAGCAGTGACGGTGCTAACTATGGCTACACCTTC. Its translation: CASSDGANYGYTF.

This rearrangement joins TRBV15 to TRBJ2-7, with 7 bases lining up with TRBD1. V shed 2 bases, J shed 7 bases, and the junction held 8 bases outside the gene matches. The CDR3 consists of 14 residues. CDR1 is LNHNV, CDR2 YYDKDF, per germline (reference sequence). The CDR3 DNA is TGTGCCACCAGCAGACCCAGACAGGGAAGGGAGCAGTACTTC. The encoded protein is CATSRPRQGREQYF.

The chain employs TRBV14 and TRBJ2-6; no reliable D call. Germline V gene lookup returns CDR1 SGHDN and CDR2 FVKESK. CDR3 length equals 18 residues. V lost 3 bases to trimming and J lost 1 base, with 16 bases between them. The CDR3 spells CASSHKGRLVSGANVLTF. In DNA form, the CDR3 reads TGTGCCAGCAGCCATAAAGGGCGACTGGTTTCTGGGGCCAACGTCCTGACTTTC.

This chain uses TRBV5-1 with TRBJ2-7; D may be TRBD1 (6 bases). This CDR3 is built from 14 residues. V shed 2 bases and J shed 4 bases, with 13 bases lying between them. The germline CDR1 and CDR2 sequences are SGHRS and YFSETQ. The CDR3 reads CASSFTGTIYEQYF. For the CDR3, the DNA is TGCGCCAGCAGCTTTACAGGGACCATATACGAGCAGTACTTC.

The rearrangement links TRBV5-1 to TRBJ2-3; 7 nucleotides line up with TRBD1. V lost 4 bases to trimming and J lost 5 bases; unmatched junction nucleotides: 10. The CDR3 runs to 15 residues. The germline V gene encodes CDR1 SGHRS and CDR2 YFSETQ. CDR3 region: CASSIPQGHKDTQYF. For the CDR3, the DNA is TGCGCCAGCAGCATTCCACAGGGGCATAAAGATACGCAGTATTTT.